Shown below are 27 T cell receptor beta chains from a single sample sequenced in a study of CD8 T cells in Susac syndrome. The RNA, 0.5 to 1 ug, was put through reverse transcription using random hexamers. TCRdb recomputed calls from the immunoSEQ multiplex PCR reads with MiXCR, one row per CDR3 protein. The sample consists of 160,000 or so distinct CDR3 sequences, about 91% of them appearing once. The sequenced sample was CD4+ T cells from PBMCs. The receptor source for this set is a human donor in good health.

The rearrangement uses TRBV7-2 and TRBJ2-7; D may match TRBD1 or TRBD2 (5 bases each). Trimming pared 5 bases from V and 1 base from J, leaving 18 bases between. The germline gives CDR1 SGHTA, CDR2 FQGNSA. The CDR3 runs to 16 residues. Here the CDR3 DNA reads TGTGCCAGCAGCCCGAGTGGGACGGAACAATCCTACGAGCAGTACTTC. Amino acid sequence: CASSPSGTEQSYEQYF.

The chain uses TRBV3-1 and TRBJ2-1; D is possibly TRBD2 (6 bases). The V gene lost 8 bases and the J gene lost 0 bases, with 14 bases spanning the gap. The CDR3 runs to 15 residues. Germline CDR1 LGHDT, CDR2 YNNKEL (reference sequence). The CDR3 loop reads CASHKDGSSYNEQFF. CDR3 DNA sequence: TGTGCCAGCCATAAAGACGGGAGCTCCTACAATGAGCAGTTCTTC.

This clonotype is a singleton in its sample. The chain uses TRBV10-1 and TRBJ2-7; D is uncertain. Germline loops: CDR1 WNHNN, CDR2 SYGVQD (reference sequence). V gave up 8 bases and J gave up 8 bases, with 16 bases separating them. The CDR3 runs 12 residues. The CDR3 here is CASGPSVLKQYF. CDR3 coding DNA: TGCGCCAGCGGGCCGTCGGTCTTGAAGCAGTACTTC.

V and J are TRBV7-8 and TRBJ2-1, with TRBD1 identical over 7 bases. CDR3 length: 16 amino acids. V trimming: 5 bases; J trimming: 8 bases; junction bases outside the gene matches: 15. Per the germline V gene, CDR1 is SGHVS and CDR2 is FQNEAQ. The chain's CDR3 is CASSPRTYRGSDEQFF. The CDR3 bases are TGTGCCAGCAGCCCCCGAACTTACAGGGGATCAGATGAGCAGTTCTTC.

V and J are TRBV28 and TRBJ2-1; no clear D gene. Between the trimmed V and J ends, which lost 1 base and 4 bases, there was a span of 2 bases. The CDR3 spans 12 residues. Germline V CDR1 and CDR2: MDHEN, SYDVKM. The CDR3 nucleotides are TGTGCCAGCAGTTTATATTACAATGAGCAGTTCTTC. This gives the protein CASSLYYNEQFF.

This rearrangement joins TRBV6-2 or TRBV6-3 to TRBJ2-1; D might be TRBD1 (6 bases). The CDR3 has 14 amino acids. Per the germline V gene, CDR1 is MNHEY and CDR2 is SVGEGT. V gave up 6 bases and J gave up 1 base, with 10 bases separating them. The CDR3 DNA sequence: TGTGCCAGCAGAGCAGGACAGTCCTACAATGAGCAGTTCTTC. It encodes CASRAGQSYNEQFF.

This chain connects TRBV20-1 to TRBJ1-6, with 7 bases matching TRBD1. CDR1 and CDR2 from the germline V gene are DFQATT and SNEGSKA (reference sequence). V shed 4 bases, J shed 9 bases, and the junction held 6 bases outside the gene matches. This CDR3 comprises 13 residues. The DNA of the CDR3 is TGCAGTGCTACCCGGGACAGCGTTTCACCCCTCCACTTT. Translation: CSATRDSVSPLHF.

The chain employs TRBV19 and TRBJ1-3, with D possibly matching TRBD1 (5 bases). V was cut by 4 bases and J by 0 bases, with 13 bases left in between. Germline V CDR1 and CDR2: LNHDA, SQIVND (reference sequence). This CDR3 has 16 residues. The CDR3 region has the DNA TGTGCCAGTAGTACGCACCGCCAGGGCTCTGGAAACACCATATATTTT. Translated, it gives CASSTHRQGSGNTIYF.

The chain joins TRBV11-2 to TRBJ2-1; 9 nucleotides align to TRBD1. Germline lookup yields CDR1 SGHAT and CDR2 FQNNGV. The CDR3 spans 15 residues. V was pared by 4 bases and J by 4 bases, with 5 bases of the junction left unmatched. The CDR3 here is CASSSGQGEYNEQFF. The CDR3 nucleotides are TGTGCCAGCAGCTCGGGACAGGGAGAATACAATGAGCAGTTCTTC.

V gene TRBV7-3 combines with J gene TRBJ2-6, with D possibly TRBD2 on 6 matching bases. The CDR3 sequence is 15 residues long. Trimming took off 5 bases at V and 0 bases at J, with 8 bases between the two ends. The germline CDR1 and CDR2 sequences are SGHTA and FQGTGA. DNA for the CDR3: TGTGCCAGCAGCCGGGACTCCTCTGGGGCCAACGTCCTGACTTTC. This encodes CASSRDSSGANVLTF.

The J gene is TRBJ2-7, the V gene TRBV28; 9 bases are shared with TRBD1. The CDR3 contains 15 residues. Trimming took 4 bases from V and 5 from J; bases not matched to a gene: 9. Germline CDR1 is MDHEN and CDR2 is SYDVKM. This chain's CDR3 is CASSSSGTGTHEQYF. The DNA for the CDR3 is TGTGCCAGCAGTTCCTCCGGGACAGGGACCCACGAGCAGTACTTC.

The rearrangement uses TRBV20-1 and TRBJ2-1; D not resolved. Germline V gene lookup returns CDR1 DFQATT and CDR2 SNEGSKA (reference sequence). V lost 2 bases and J lost 7, with 6 bases in between. The CDR3 contains 11 residues. The CDR3 protein is CSARLENEQFF. CDR3 sequence (DNA): TGCAGTGCTAGACTAGAGAATGAGCAGTTCTTC.

The CDR3 DNA reads as TGCAGTGCTAGTTTCGGAGGAGATGATGAAAAACTGTTTTTT. Its translation: CSASFGGDDEKLFF. The chain recombines TRBV20-1 with TRBJ1-4; no reliable D call. The CDR3 sequence is 14 residues long. Germline CDR1 reads DFQATT; CDR2 reads SNEGSKA (reference sequence). The V gene lost 3 bases and the J gene lost 6 bases, with 14 bases spanning the gap.

The genes are TRBV6-6 and TRBJ2-7; the D gene is possibly TRBD2 (5 bases). Per germline, CDR1 MNHNY and CDR2 SVGAGI (reference sequence). V was cut by 2 bases and J by 0 bases, with 8 bases left in between. This CDR3 is built from 14 residues. CDR3 sequence: CASSYNRGSYEQYF. CDR3 DNA sequence: TGTGCCAGCAGTTACAACCGGGGCTCCTACGAGCAGTACTTC.

The rearrangement uses TRBV7-2 and TRBJ2-1; perhaps TRBD1 as D (5 bases). From germline, CDR1 is SGHTA and CDR2 FQGNSA. Deletions cut 0 bases from V and 9 bases from J, with 15 bases between. The CDR3 is 15 residues long. This chain's CDR3 is CASSLAGQGEVEQFF. The CDR3 DNA is TGTGCCAGCAGCTTAGCGGGTCAGGGTGAGGTTGAGCAGTTCTTC.

The V call is TRBV18, the J call TRBJ2-3; perhaps TRBD2 as D (6 bases). Germline assignment: CDR1 KGHSH and CDR2 LQKENI. The germline V and J ends were trimmed by 1 base and 7 bases, with 15 bases remaining between them. This CDR3 contains 15 residues. The CDR3 DNA reads TGTGCCAGCTCACCACTTTCCCCTGGAGGGAATACGCAGTATTTT. Translated, it gives CASSPLSPGGNTQYF.

To note about this clonotype: One end of the junction does not line up with germline, which may come from a read error. The rearrangement uses TRBV15 and TRBJ2-1; D possibly uses TRBD1 or TRBD2 (6 bases each). From germline, CDR1 is LNHNV and CDR2 YYDKDF (reference sequence). The CDR3 runs 11 residues. CDR3 DNA: TGTGCCACCAGTAGAGGGGGGCCCAAATTCTTC. This encodes CATSRGGPKFF.

This clonotype was observed a few times. J is TRBJ2-3 and V is TRBV7-2; D is unresolved. V was clipped by 5 bases and J by 7 bases, with 7 bases between them. Germline V gives CDR1 SGHTA, CDR2 FQGNSA. CDR3 length: 11 amino acids. Here the CDR3 DNA reads TGTGCCAGCAGCGACCAAAATACGCAGTATTTT. Protein product: CASSDQNTQYF.

This clonotype was counted once. The rearrangement joins TRBV10-3 to TRBJ2-3; 16 bases are shared with TRBD2. Germline V gives CDR1 ENHRY, CDR2 SYGVKD. V lost 6 bases and J lost 3; bases outside the gene matches: 9. The CDR3 sequence is 18 residues long. The CDR3 reads CAIRPGLAGGMSTDTQYF. The CDR3 DNA is TGTGCCATCAGACCGGGACTAGCGGGAGGGATGAGTACAGATACGCAGTATTTT.

The chain employs TRBV28 and TRBJ2-7, with 10 bases matching TRBD2. Germline V gene lookup returns CDR1 MDHEN and CDR2 SYDVKM. Losses at the gene ends were 5 bases for V and 5 bases for J; bases not matched to a gene: 9. This CDR3 has 15 residues. The CDR3 region has the DNA TGTGCCAGCAGTCCTCCCGGGACTAGCGTCCACGAGCAGTACTTC. It encodes CASSPPGTSVHEQYF.

The rearrangement links TRBV29-1 to TRBJ1-2; D gene unclear. The CDR3 loop spans 11 amino acids. V lost 4 bases, J lost 7 bases, and 10 bases lay in between. Germline values: CDR1 SQVTM, CDR2 ANQGSEA. The CDR3 sequence is CSVGAAGGYTF. The CDR3 DNA reads as TGCAGCGTTGGGGCAGCTGGTGGCTACACCTTC.

V usage is TRBV30 and J usage is TRBJ1-2; maybe TRBD1 (6 bases). Trimming removed 0 bases from V and 4 bases from J, with 15 bases in between. CDR1 is GTSNPN and CDR2 is SVGIG in the germline V gene (reference sequence). CDR3 size: 15 residues. The CDR3 nucleotides read TGTGCCTGGAGTGTTGGACAGCCGGGGCGCTATGGCTACACCTTC. Residues: CAWSVGQPGRYGYTF.

The rearrangement links TRBV5-1 to TRBJ1-1; 8 nucleotides align to TRBD1. The CDR3 loop spans 16 amino acids. V dropped 4 bases and J dropped 3; count of bases not matched to a gene: 11. The V gene's germline CDR1 is SGHRS and CDR2 YFSETQ. The CDR3 spells CASSPRTGLGDTEAFF. In nucleotides, the CDR3 is TGCGCCAGCAGCCCTCGGACAGGGCTAGGGGACACTGAAGCTTTCTTT.

The V call is TRBV5-1, the J call TRBJ2-3; D not certain. V dropped 4 bases and J dropped 2 bases, with 11 bases sitting between them. This CDR3 has 14 amino acids. Germline CDR1 is SGHRS and CDR2 is YFSETQ. The CDR3 region has the DNA TGCGCCAGCAGCCGGACCACACACACAGATACGCAGTATTTT. It translates to CASSRTTHTDTQYF.

The chain has TRBV7-2 and TRBJ1-2; possible D gene TRBD1, 6 bases. The CDR3 runs to 14 residues. Germline CDR1 SGHTA, CDR2 FQGNSA. Trimming removed 5 bases from V and 1 base from J, with 11 bases in between. CDR3 DNA sequence: TGTGCCAGCAGCGGAAACAGGGTTAACTATGGCTACACCTTC. Protein product: CASSGNRVNYGYTF.

The chain employs TRBV7-9 and TRBJ2-3; the match to TRBD1 covers 10 bases. Germline V gene sequence: CDR1 SEHNR, CDR2 FQNEAQ (reference sequence). Unmatched junction bases numbered 10, after V lost 4 bases and J lost 12 bases. The CDR3 contains 14 residues. CDR3 sequence (DNA): TGTGCCAGCAGCTCTTATTCCGGACAGGGGGGACAGTATTTT. Protein sequence: CASSSYSGQGGQYF.

This chain uses TRBV24-1 with TRBJ2-7; D remains unclear. The CDR3 totals 12 residues. Trimming took off 4 bases at V and 3 bases at J, with 6 bases between the two ends. The germline CDR1 and CDR2 sequences are KGHDR and SFDVKD. The CDR3 sequence: CATSEGDYEQYF. CDR3 in DNA: TGTGCCACCAGTGAAGGAGACTACGAGCAGTACTTC.